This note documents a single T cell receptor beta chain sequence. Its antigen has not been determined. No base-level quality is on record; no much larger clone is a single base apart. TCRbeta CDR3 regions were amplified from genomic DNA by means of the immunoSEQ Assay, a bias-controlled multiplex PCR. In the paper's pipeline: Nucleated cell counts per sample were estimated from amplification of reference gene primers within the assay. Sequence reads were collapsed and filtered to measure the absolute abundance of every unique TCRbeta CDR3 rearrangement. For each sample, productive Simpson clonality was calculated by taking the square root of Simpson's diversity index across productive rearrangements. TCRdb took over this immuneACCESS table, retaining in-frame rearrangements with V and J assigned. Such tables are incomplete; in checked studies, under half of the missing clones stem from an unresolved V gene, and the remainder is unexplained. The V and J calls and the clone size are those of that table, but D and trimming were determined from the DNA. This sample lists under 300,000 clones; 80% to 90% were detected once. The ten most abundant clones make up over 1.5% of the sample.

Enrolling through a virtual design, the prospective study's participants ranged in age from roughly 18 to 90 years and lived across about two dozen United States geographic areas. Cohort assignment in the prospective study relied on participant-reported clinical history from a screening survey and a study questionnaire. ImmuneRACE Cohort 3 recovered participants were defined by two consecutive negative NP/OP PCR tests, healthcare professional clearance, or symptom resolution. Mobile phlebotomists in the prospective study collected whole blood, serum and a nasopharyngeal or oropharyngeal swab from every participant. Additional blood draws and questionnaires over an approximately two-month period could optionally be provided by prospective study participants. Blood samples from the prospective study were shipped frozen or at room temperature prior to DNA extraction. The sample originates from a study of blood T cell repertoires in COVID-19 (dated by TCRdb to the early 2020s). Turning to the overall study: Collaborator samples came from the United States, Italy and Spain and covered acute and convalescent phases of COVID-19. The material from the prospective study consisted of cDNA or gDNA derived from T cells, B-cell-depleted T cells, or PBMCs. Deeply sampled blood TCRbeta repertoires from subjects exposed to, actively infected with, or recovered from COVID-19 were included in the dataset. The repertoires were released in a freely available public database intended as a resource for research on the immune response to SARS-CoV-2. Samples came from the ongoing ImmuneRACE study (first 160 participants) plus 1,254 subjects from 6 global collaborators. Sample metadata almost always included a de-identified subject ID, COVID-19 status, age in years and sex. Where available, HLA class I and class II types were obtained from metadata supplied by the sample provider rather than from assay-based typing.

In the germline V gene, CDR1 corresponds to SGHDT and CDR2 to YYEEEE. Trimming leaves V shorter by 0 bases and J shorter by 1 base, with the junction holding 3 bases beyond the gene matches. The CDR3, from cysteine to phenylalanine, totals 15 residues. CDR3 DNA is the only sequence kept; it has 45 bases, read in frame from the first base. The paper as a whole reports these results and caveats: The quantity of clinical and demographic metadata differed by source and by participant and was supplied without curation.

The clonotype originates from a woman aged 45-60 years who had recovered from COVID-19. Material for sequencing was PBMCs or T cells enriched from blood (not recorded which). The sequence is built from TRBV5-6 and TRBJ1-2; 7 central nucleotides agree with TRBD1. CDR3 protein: CASSLGQGGNYGYTF. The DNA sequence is TGTGCCAGCAGCTTGGGACAGGGAGGTAACTATGGCTACACCTTC.